The 22 T cell receptor beta chains in this list originate from one sample, sequenced in a study of blood T cell repertoires in COVID-19 (dated by TCRdb to 2020 to 2022). The library relied on the immunoSEQ multiplex PCR assay. Drawn from immuneACCESS, this table holds only the in-frame rearrangements with V and J called that TCRdb kept. Clones are partly lost; checked studies trace under half to an unresolved V gene and leave the rest unexplained. This sample is represented by approximately 500,000 clones; approximately 91% of them were singletons. Jointly, the top ten make up less than 9% of the sample. The sample was peripheral blood. The receptors originated from a woman between 45 and 65 years old with COVID-19, enrolled during active disease.

The V and J genes are TRBV4-2 and TRBJ2-7, with 7 bases matching TRBD2. Germline values: CDR1 LGHNA, CDR2 YNFKEQ. This CDR3 has 15 residues. V was clipped by 4 bases and J by 4 bases; unmatched bases: 10. CDR3 nucleotides: TGTGCCAGCAGCCTCCAAGCGGGGCCCTTATACGAGCAGTACTTC. Protein sequence: CASSLQAGPLYEQYF.

This rearrangement joins TRBV12-5 to TRBJ1-1; the D gene is possibly TRBD1 (5 bases). V was clipped by 2 bases and J by 5 bases, with 15 bases between them. Germline values: CDR1 LGHNT, CDR2 FRNRAP. The CDR3 sequence is 15 residues long. Written as DNA, the CDR3 is TGTGCTAGTGGTTTGCGCACAACCCCAGGGACTGAAGCTTTCTTT. This sequence encodes CASGLRTTPGTEAFF.

This sequence joins TRBV18 and TRBJ1-1; D ambiguous. Germline V gene lookup returns CDR1 KGHSH and CDR2 LQKENI. The ends were cut back, 3 bases at V and 11 bases at J, with 16 bases in the middle. The CDR3 spans 13 residues. The CDR3 region has the DNA TGTGCCAGCTCACCCTTAGACACCTTTGAGGCTTTCTTT. Protein sequence: CASSPLDTFEAFF.

V and J are TRBV9 and TRBJ1-6, with D tentatively TRBD1 (5 bases). The CDR3 extends over 17 amino acids. V was clipped by 0 bases and J by 0 bases, with 10 bases between them. CDR1 and CDR2 from the germline V gene are SGDLS and YYNGEE. In DNA form, the CDR3 reads TGTGCCAGCAGCGTAGACGGGGGGAGCTCCTATAATTCACCCCTCCACTTT. It is translated as CASSVDGGSSYNSPLHF.

The rearrangement links TRBV20-1 to TRBJ2-5; D remains unclear. Germline CDR1 is DFQATT and CDR2 is SNEGSKA (reference sequence). The V end lost 5 bases, the J end lost 5 bases, and 9 bases lay between the germline ends. The CDR3 runs to 11 residues. The CDR3 region is CSALARETQYF. CDR3 DNA: TGCAGTGCTTTAGCTCGGGAGACCCAGTACTTC.

The V gene is TRBV30, the J gene TRBJ1-2; 9 bases fit TRBD1. The CDR3 runs to 15 residues. V was pared by 3 bases and J by 4 bases, with 9 bases of the junction left unmatched. Looked up from germline, CDR1 is GTSNPN and CDR2 is SVGIG (reference sequence). DNA for the CDR3: TGTGCCTGGAGCGAGGGACAGGGAAGTAGCTATGGCTACACCTTC. Translation gives CAWSEGQGSSYGYTF.

This chain joins TRBV18 and TRBJ1-2, with D unclear. V lost 3 bases and J lost 4, with 6 bases in between. CDR1 KGHSH and CDR2 LQKENI come from the germline V gene. The CDR3 runs to 12 residues. The CDR3 region has the DNA TGTGCCAGCTCACCCGTCAGCTATGGCTACACCTTC. Translated, it gives CASSPVSYGYTF.

Here the CDR3 reads CASSIRSVGLPQPQHF. CDR3 coding DNA: TGTGCCAGTAGTATACGGTCCGTTGGTCTCCCTCAGCCCCAGCATTTT. V and J are TRBV19 and TRBJ1-5, with unresolved D. This CDR3 has 16 residues. Germline CDR1 and CDR2: LNHDA and SQIVND (reference sequence). Between the trimmed V and J ends, which lost 2 bases and 6 bases, there was a span of 17 bases. Full variable domain (rest looked up from reference TRBV19 and TRBJ1-5): DGGITQSPKYLFRKEGQNVTLSCEQNLNHDAMYWYRQDPGQGLRLIYYSQIVNDFQKGDIAEGYSVSREKKESFPLTVTSAQKNPTAFYLCASSIRSVGLPQPQHFGDGTRLSIL.

This clone occurred once. The rearrangement links TRBV28 to TRBJ1-1; a possible D gene is TRBD1 (6 bases). The CDR3 length is 15 residues. Trimming removed 5 bases from V and 3 bases from J, with 16 bases in between. CDR1 is MDHEN, CDR2 SYDVKM, per germline. CDR3 in amino acids: CASSPAAGVDTEAFF. CDR3 bases: TGTGCCAGCAGTCCGGCCGCAGGGGTCGACACTGAAGCTTTCTTT. The full variable domain, in which reference TRBV28 and TRBJ1-1 provide the parts outside the CDR3, is DVKVTQSSRYLVKRTGEKVFLECVQDMDHENMFWYRQDPGLGLRLIYFSYDVKMKEKGDIPEGYSVSREKKERFSLILESASTNQTSMYLCASSPAAGVDTEAFFGQGTRLTVV.

The chain has TRBV21-1 and TRBJ1-1; the table names TRBD1, a call not compared with the DNA. TRBV21-1 is recorded as a pseudogene. The CDR3 has 15 amino acids. The CDR3 loop is CASSTQGVEGTEAFF. The CDR3 DNA follows: TGTGCCAGCAGCACCCAGGGGGTCGAAGGCACTGAAGCTTTCTTT.

V usage is TRBV18 and J usage is TRBJ1-3; D gene ambiguous. V lost 3 bases and J lost 0, with 9 bases in between. CDR1 and CDR2 (germline): KGHSH, LQKENI. The CDR3 has 15 residues. CDR3 nucleotide sequence: TGTGCCAGCTCACCCAACTCCCGCTCTGGAAACACCATATATTTT. This translates into CASSPNSRSGNTIYF.

Notes on this clone: Other DNA variants within this sample encode the same CDR3. The chain carries TRBV5-1 and TRBJ1-1, with D possibly matching TRBD1 (6 bases). V was clipped by 0 bases and J by 0 bases, with 6 bases between them. CDR1 is SGHRS and CDR2 is YFSETQ in the germline V gene. This CDR3 has 14 residues. The CDR3 is CASSLDRVNTEAFF. The DNA for the CDR3 is TGCGCCAGCAGCTTGGACAGGGTGAACACTGAAGCTTTCTTT.

Many counts were recorded for this clone. J is TRBJ1-5 and V is TRBV7-8, with D perhaps TRBD1 (5 bases). This CDR3 comprises 16 residues. Germline V gene lookup returns CDR1 SGHVS and CDR2 FQNEAQ. V was shortened by 5 bases and J by 1 base, with 15 bases between the two germline ends. DNA for the CDR3: TGTGCCAGCAGCCTGGGCGTTCGGGGGAGCAATCAGCCCCAGCATTTT. This encodes CASSLGVRGSNQPQHF.

This clone has just a few counts. The chain uses TRBV15 and TRBJ1-5; tentatively, D is TRBD1 (6 bases). Trimming stripped 6 bases from V and 6 bases from J, with 12 bases between. The CDR3 covers 13 residues. Germline V gene data show CDR1 as LNHNV and CDR2 as YYDKDF (reference sequence). CDR3 loop: CATSRGGTQPQHF. DNA for the CDR3: TGTGCCACCAGTCGAGGGGGAACTCAGCCCCAGCATTTT.

To note about this clone: The limits of the CDR3 on the DNA are not certain, so only TCRdb's listed CDR3 is given. The chain combines TRBV19 with TRBJ1-3. Germline CDR1 LNHDA, CDR2 SQIVND (reference sequence). From its first to its last residue, the CDR3 has 15 amino acids. The CDR3 sequence: CASTSGLLSGNTIYF.

The rearrangement links TRBV9 to TRBJ2-3, with D tentatively TRBD2 (6 bases). CDR1 is SGDLS and CDR2 is YYNGEE in the germline V gene. The CDR3 is 16 amino acids. The germline V and J ends were trimmed by 2 bases and 3 bases, with 16 bases remaining between them. CDR3 nucleotides: TGTGCCAGCAGCGTGCCCGGCGGGGCCGAGACAGATACGCAGTATTTT. Its translation is CASSVPGGAETDTQYF. Together with reference TRBV9 and TRBJ2-3, the CDR3 gives the full variable domain: DSGVTQTPKHLITATGQRVTLRCSPRSGDLSVYWYQQSLDQGLQFLIQYYNGEERAKGNILERFSAQQFPDLHSELNLSSLELGDSALYFCASSVPGGAETDTQYFGPGTRLTVL.

Here the CDR3 reads CASSPLPGQATYEQYF. In DNA, the CDR3 is TGTGCCAGTAGTCCATTACCGGGACAGGCGACCTACGAGCAGTACTTC. The chain has TRBV19 and TRBJ2-7; 8 nucleotides line up with TRBD1. V gave up 5 bases and J gave up 2 bases; unmatched junction bases: 11. Germline CDR1 and CDR2: LNHDA and SQIVND (reference sequence). The CDR3 is made up of 16 amino acids.

The chain has TRBV2 and TRBJ1-4; D is uncertain. Germline V gives CDR1 SNHLY, CDR2 FYNNEI. The CDR3 consists of 12 residues. The V end lost 4 bases, the J end lost 10 bases, and 10 bases lay between the germline ends. The CDR3 loop is CASSVGEGKLFF. In DNA form, the CDR3 reads TGTGCCAGCAGTGTCGGGGAGGGAAAACTGTTTTTT.

Notes on this clone: Other DNA sequences of this sample code for an identical CDR3. The chain carries TRBV21-1 and TRBJ1-1; the table assigns TRBD1, which was not confirmed against the DNA. TRBV21-1 is recorded as a pseudogene. This CDR3 has 12 residues. This chain's CDR3 is CASSIRQGSAFF. The CDR3 DNA reads TGTGCCAGCAGCATCCGACAGGGGTCGGCTTTCTTT.

This chain joins TRBV7-2 and TRBJ1-1; 10 bases are a match to TRBD1. CDR3 length equals 15 residues. V shed 6 bases, J shed 3 bases, and the junction held 7 bases outside the gene matches. Germline assignment: CDR1 SGHTA and CDR2 FQGNSA. CDR3 nucleotide sequence: TGTGCCAGCAGATTACTCGGGACAGGGGACACTGAAGCTTTCTTT. Its translation is CASRLLGTGDTEAFF.

The chain joins TRBV2 to TRBJ2-2; no clear D. V lost 6 bases, J lost 6 bases, and 8 bases lay in between. CDR1 SNHLY and CDR2 FYNNEI come from the germline V gene. The CDR3 has 12 residues. CDR3 amino acids: CASRSGPGELFF. The CDR3 nucleotides read TGTGCCAGCAGGAGTGGGCCCGGGGAGCTGTTTTTT.

The CDR3 DNA sequence: TGCGCCAGCAGCTCGCCGAAATTCCCAGGAGTGGAGGGCACAGATACGCAGTATTTT. It is translated as CASSSPKFPGVEGTDTQYF. This chain links TRBV5-1 with TRBJ2-3; D perhaps matches TRBD2 (5 bases). There are 19 residues in the CDR3. Germline values: CDR1 SGHRS, CDR2 YFSETQ. The V end lost 3 bases, the J end lost 1 base, and 24 bases lay between the germline ends.